These 29 T cell receptor beta chains were all obtained from the same sample, sequenced in a study of T cells in Graves' hyperthyroidism and ophthalmopathy. What was amplified from RNA transcripts were TCR beta CDR3 regions. A first-round RT-PCR of the TCR CDR3 used the HTBI primer set. TCRdb redid the calling of the multiplex PCR reads with MiXCR, one entry per CDR3 protein. This sample has hundreds of thousands of distinct CDR3 sequences, with roughly a third found just once. The sequencing input was blood. These receptors were taken from a woman between 35 and 50 years old with Graves' hyperthyroidism.

The chain is built from TRBV20-1 and TRBJ2-7, with TRBD2 as a possible D gene (5 bases). V was pared by 3 bases and J by 7 bases, with 10 bases between. Germline V gene lookup returns CDR1 DFQATT and CDR2 SNEGSKA (reference sequence). CDR3 length: 11 residues. The CDR3 reads CSAREDDEQYF. The CDR3, as DNA: TGCAGTGCTAGGGAGGACGATGAGCAGTACTTC.

This clonotype occurred a few times. V and J are TRBV7-2 and TRBJ2-5; D is unclear. Germline V CDR1 and CDR2: SGHTA, FQGNSA. The CDR3 length is 16 residues. Trimming left V 4 bases short and J 5 bases short, with 20 bases between. The CDR3 DNA reads TGTGCCAGCAGCTCCAATAATCCGGGTCTCGCCGAGACCCAGTACTTC. This sequence encodes CASSSNNPGLAETQYF.

The chain couples TRBV7-4 to TRBJ2-7, with 11 nucleotides matching TRBD2. The J call may be wrong; the DNA end is better matched by TRBJ2-1. The CDR3 contains 15 residues. Per germline, CDR1 SGHVT and CDR2 SQSDAQ. The CDR3 coding sequence is TGTGCCAGCAGACCTAGCGGGAGGTCCTACAATGAGCAGTTCTTC. Protein sequence: CASRPSGRSYNEQFF.

V is TRBV19 and J is TRBJ1-1; the match to TRBD1 covers 11 bases. Unmatched junction bases numbered 5, after V lost 1 base and J lost 1 base. CDR1 and CDR2 (germline): LNHDA, SQIVND (reference sequence). The CDR3 length is 17 residues. The CDR3 spells CASSIALGTGGNTEAFF. CDR3 bases: TGTGCCAGTAGTATAGCTCTTGGGACAGGGGGGAACACTGAAGCTTTCTTT.

The chain uses TRBV10-3 and TRBJ1-5, with a weak D call TRBD1 (5 bases). Germline CDR1 reads ENHRY; CDR2 reads SYGVKD. The ends were cut back, 2 bases at V and 5 bases at J, with 13 bases in the middle. The CDR3 is 15 residues long. The CDR3 DNA is TGTGCCATCAGTGAGGGGACTAGCGGGGATCAGCCCCAGCATTTT. Protein product: CAISEGTSGDQPQHF.

The chain couples TRBV7-9 to TRBJ2-7, with D possibly being TRBD2 (6 bases). V was cut by 5 bases and J by 5 bases, with 16 bases left in between. Germline CDR1 and CDR2: SEHNR and FQNEAQ (reference sequence). There are 14 residues in the CDR3. CDR3 DNA sequence: TGTGCCAGCAGCCAAGGGATCTGGGGGGACGAGCAGTACTTC. Its protein is CASSQGIWGDEQYF.

This clonotype was counted many times. The V call is TRBV15, the J call TRBJ1-1; 7 bases line up with TRBD1. The V gene end was trimmed by 5 bases and the J gene end by 1 base; junction bases not matched to a gene: 13. Germline lookup yields CDR1 LNHNV and CDR2 YYDKDF (reference sequence). The CDR3 runs 17 residues. CDR3 sequence (DNA): TGTGCCACCAGCGGACCAGGACAGGACAATCAGAACACTGAAGCTTTCTTT. This encodes CATSGPGQDNQNTEAFF.

Only a few counts were recorded for this clonotype. The chain carries TRBV29-1 and TRBJ2-5, with 8 nucleotides matching TRBD1. The CDR3 covers 13 residues. Germline V gives CDR1 SQVTM, CDR2 ANQGSEA. Unmatched junction bases numbered 4, after V lost 5 bases and J lost 2 bases. The CDR3 DNA reads TGCAGCGTTAACACAGGGGGACAAGAGACCCAGTACTTC. Translated, it gives CSVNTGGQETQYF.

V usage is TRBV27 and J usage is TRBJ2-7, with D possibly called TRBD1 or TRBD2 (5 bases each). This CDR3 has 14 amino acids. Trimming removed 5 bases from V and 2 bases from J, with 13 bases in between. CDR1 and CDR2 from the germline V gene are MNHEY and SMNVEV (reference sequence). The CDR3 coding sequence is TGTGCCAGCAGTAGGGGACGGCTCCCCTACGAGCAGTACTTC. As protein: CASSRGRLPYEQYF.

There are a few counts of this clonotype. The chain combines TRBV6-5 with TRBJ1-2; tentative D call: TRBD1 (5 bases). CDR1 and CDR2 from the germline V gene are MNHEY and SVGAGI. This CDR3 contains 15 residues. Trimming took 5 bases from V and 1 from J, leaving 14 bases between them. The CDR3 sequence is CASSLLGVFNYGYTF. The DNA for the CDR3 is TGTGCCAGCAGTCTACTGGGGGTTTTTAACTATGGCTACACCTTC.

This chain links TRBV6-6 with TRBJ2-6; D gene unclear. Trimming took 0 bases from V and 5 from J, leaving 8 bases between them. The germline V gene has CDR1 MNHNY and CDR2 SVGAGI (reference sequence). The CDR3 has 15 residues. The CDR3, as DNA: TGTGCCAGCAGTTACTCGGAGTTCTGGGCCAACGTCCTGACTTTC. Translated, it gives CASSYSEFWANVLTF.

This chain joins TRBV7-2 and TRBJ1-6, with TRBD1 as a possible D gene (5 bases). Looked up from germline, CDR1 is SGHTA and CDR2 is FQGNSA. This CDR3 is built from 17 residues. The V and J ends lost 7 bases and 1 base respectively, with 17 bases between them. The CDR3 DNA is TGTGCCAGCAACAGACCAGGGTTGGGGTCCTATAATTCACCCCTCCACTTT. It codes for CASNRPGLGSYNSPLHF. Variable domain in full (rest from reference TRBV7-2 and TRBJ1-6): GAGVSQSPSNKVTEKGKDVELRCDPISGHTALYWYRQSLGQGLEFLIYFQGNSAPDKSGLPSDRFSAERTGGSVSTLTIQRTQQEDSAVYLCASNRPGLGSYNSPLHFGNGTRLTVT.

The chain is built from TRBV4-2 and TRBJ2-5; 10 bases fit TRBD2. The V gene's germline CDR1 is LGHNA and CDR2 YNFKEQ. V lost 0 bases to trimming and J lost 5 bases; unmatched junction nucleotides: 6. The CDR3 totals 16 residues. The CDR3: CASSQEVDSGRETQYF. CDR3 in DNA: TGTGCCAGCAGCCAAGAAGTGGATAGCGGGAGGGAGACCCAGTACTTC.

This clonotype came up a few times. The chain recombines TRBV4-1 with TRBJ1-6; weak D call: TRBD1 (5 bases). This CDR3 is 16 amino acids long. Germline V lookup: CDR1 MGHRA, CDR2 YSYEKL. V gave up 5 bases and J gave up 2 bases, with 13 bases separating them. The CDR3 sequence is CASSVTQGAYNSPLHF. CDR3 bases: TGCGCCAGCAGCGTCACGCAGGGTGCCTATAATTCACCCCTCCACTTT.

In regard to this clonotype: A much larger clone differs from this one at a single base, so this may be a read error. The chain joins TRBV9 to TRBJ2-2, with a possible D match to TRBD1 (6 bases). The ends were cut back, 0 bases at V and 4 bases at J, with 13 bases in the middle. This CDR3 region has 16 residues. Per the germline V gene, CDR1 is SGDLS and CDR2 is YYNGEE. CDR3 sequence (DNA): TGTGCCAGCAGCGTAGGTGGGGGCACGAGCACCGGGGAGCTGTTTTTT. This encodes CASSVGGGTSTGELFF.

This clonotype was observed a handful of times. The rearrangement links TRBV2 to TRBJ2-3; D not certain. Germline CDR1 SNHLY, CDR2 FYNNEI. This CDR3 contains 19 residues. Trimming left V 6 bases short and J 0 bases short, with 25 bases between. The CDR3 nucleotides read TGTGCCAGCAGCGAGACCTTGGGCCTAGGGATGCCTAGCACAGATACGCAGTATTTT. It is translated as CASSETLGLGMPSTDTQYF.

This clonotype was seen a handful of times. This chain joins TRBV4-1 and TRBJ1-1; D ambiguous. The CDR3 is 15 amino acids. Germline assignment: CDR1 MGHRA and CDR2 YSYEKL. V shed 3 bases and J shed 1 base, with 12 bases lying between them. The CDR3 here is CASSHLSQPNTEAFF. CDR3 sequence (DNA): TGCGCCAGCAGCCACCTATCACAGCCGAACACTGAAGCTTTCTTT.

This clonotype was seen ten or more times. J is TRBJ1-2 and V is TRBV19, with a weak D call TRBD1 (6 bases). Germline V gene lookup returns CDR1 LNHDA and CDR2 SQIVND (reference sequence). The germline V and J ends were trimmed by 0 bases and 8 bases, with 13 bases remaining between them. The CDR3 consists of 14 residues. This CDR3 is CASSIDSGAKGYTF. For the CDR3, the DNA is TGTGCCAGTAGTATAGATTCAGGGGCGAAGGGCTACACCTTC. Together with reference TRBV19 and TRBJ1-2, the CDR3 gives the full variable domain: DGGITQSPKYLFRKEGQNVTLSCEQNLNHDAMYWYRQDPGQGLRLIYYSQIVNDFQKGDIAEGYSVSREKKESFPLTVTSAQKNPTAFYLCASSIDSGAKGYTFGSGTRLTVV.

V usage is TRBV2 and J usage is TRBJ1-5; D unclear. The germline V gene encodes CDR1 SNHLY and CDR2 FYNNEI. V dropped 11 bases and J dropped 6 bases, with 17 bases sitting between them. The CDR3 extends over 13 amino acids. CDR3 residues: CAVLGGGFQPQHF. CDR3 nucleotides: TGTGCCGTCCTTGGCGGTGGATTTCAGCCCCAGCATTTT.

The CDR3: CASSFEAGVYEQYF. The CDR3, as DNA: TGCGCCAGCAGCTTCGAAGCGGGAGTTTACGAGCAGTACTTC. V and J are TRBV5-1 and TRBJ2-7, with 8 bases aligning to TRBD2. V lost 2 bases and J lost 4; bases outside the gene matches: 5. Germline CDR1 is SGHRS and CDR2 is YFSETQ. The CDR3 contains 14 residues.

The genes are TRBV29-1 and TRBJ2-3; D is unclear. V shed 7 bases and J shed 0 bases, with 17 bases lying between them. In germline, CDR1 is SQVTM, CDR2 ANQGSEA. This CDR3 comprises 15 residues. The CDR3 coding sequence is TGCAGCGGACGGCAATCGGTTTCTAGCACAGATACGCAGTATTTT. This translates into CSGRQSVSSTDTQYF.

This clonotype was detected many times. The CDR3 loop reads CASSSPSETQYF. The DNA for the CDR3 is TGTGCCAGCAGCTCCCCGAGTGAGACCCAGTACTTC. V gene TRBV5-4 combines with J gene TRBJ2-5; D unresolved. Per germline, CDR1 SGHNT and CDR2 YYREEE (reference sequence). The CDR3 has 12 residues. V was pared by 3 bases and J by 5 bases, with 8 bases between.

This clonotype was detected ten times or more. This chain links TRBV2 with TRBJ1-5; D unresolved. Trimming stripped 3 bases from V and 6 bases from J, with 9 bases between. The CDR3 sequence is 13 residues long. Per the germline V gene, CDR1 is SNHLY and CDR2 is FYNNEI. CDR3 coding DNA: TGTGCCAGCAGTGAGGGTGAAGTTCAGCCCCAGCATTTT. This translates into CASSEGEVQPQHF. Based on the CDR3 plus reference TRBV2 and TRBJ1-5, the full variable domain is EPEVTQTPSHQVTQMGQEVILRCVPISNHLYFYWYRQILGQKVEFLVSFYNNEISEKSEIFDDQFSVERPDGSNFTLKIRSTKLEDSAMYFCASSEGEVQPQHFGDGTRLSIL.

There are many counts of this clonotype. The gene calls are TRBV7-2 and TRBJ1-3; TRBD1 might be the D (6 bases). CDR3 size: 13 residues. V lost 10 bases and J lost 2, with 12 bases in between. Germline V gene sequence: CDR1 SGHTA, CDR2 FQGNSA. The CDR3 sequence is CATTTGTGNTIYF. The CDR3 DNA sequence: TGTGCCACTACTACAGGGACTGGAAACACCATATATTTT.

DNA for the CDR3: TGCGCCAGCAGCCAAAACCGGGCAGGACGTAGGTATGGCTACACCTTC. Encoded protein: CASSQNRAGRRYGYTF. The chain joins TRBV4-3 to TRBJ1-2, with unresolved D. Trimming shortened V by 2 bases and J by 5 bases, and 18 bases separated the two germline ends. In germline, CDR1 is LGHNA, CDR2 YSLEER. The CDR3 runs to 16 residues.

This clonotype was observed a handful of times. The chain couples TRBV6-6 to TRBJ2-7; D unresolved. The CDR3 has 12 amino acids. CDR1 and CDR2 (germline): MNHNY, SVGAGI (reference sequence). Trimming stripped 6 bases from V and 0 bases from J, with 6 bases between. CDR3 sequence: CASRAPSYEQYF. As DNA, the CDR3 is TGTGCCAGCAGGGCACCCTCCTACGAGCAGTACTTC.

A word on this clonotype: Given a much more abundant clone one base away, this may be a read error. J is TRBJ2-5 and V is TRBV9; possible D gene TRBD1, 6 bases. The CDR3 spans 15 residues. Per germline, CDR1 SGDLS and CDR2 YYNGEE. CDR3 DNA: TGTGCCAGCAGCCCAGCCGGGGCAGGGGAAGAGACCAAGTACTTC. Translated, it gives CASSPAGAGEETKYF.

This clonotype was counted a few times. The chain employs TRBV5-8 and TRBJ2-5; 7 nucleotides align to TRBD1. The CDR3 length is 16 residues. Germline-derived CDR1 and CDR2 are SGHTS and YDEGEE. V shed 5 bases, J shed 5 bases, and the junction held 15 bases outside the gene matches. CDR3 protein: CASRTHSQGLVETQYF. The CDR3 DNA reads as TGTGCCAGCAGAACACACTCACAGGGGTTAGTGGAGACCCAGTACTTC.

There are many counts of this clonotype. This chain joins TRBV20-1 and TRBJ1-6; tentatively, D is TRBD1 (5 bases). Germline V gene data show CDR1 as DFQATT and CDR2 as SNEGSKA (reference sequence). This CDR3 has 16 residues. V lost 2 bases and J lost 5, with 16 bases in between. The chain's CDR3 is CSARPGSGVDNSPLHF. In DNA form, the CDR3 reads TGCAGTGCTAGACCCGGATCGGGGGTTGATAATTCACCCCTCCACTTT.